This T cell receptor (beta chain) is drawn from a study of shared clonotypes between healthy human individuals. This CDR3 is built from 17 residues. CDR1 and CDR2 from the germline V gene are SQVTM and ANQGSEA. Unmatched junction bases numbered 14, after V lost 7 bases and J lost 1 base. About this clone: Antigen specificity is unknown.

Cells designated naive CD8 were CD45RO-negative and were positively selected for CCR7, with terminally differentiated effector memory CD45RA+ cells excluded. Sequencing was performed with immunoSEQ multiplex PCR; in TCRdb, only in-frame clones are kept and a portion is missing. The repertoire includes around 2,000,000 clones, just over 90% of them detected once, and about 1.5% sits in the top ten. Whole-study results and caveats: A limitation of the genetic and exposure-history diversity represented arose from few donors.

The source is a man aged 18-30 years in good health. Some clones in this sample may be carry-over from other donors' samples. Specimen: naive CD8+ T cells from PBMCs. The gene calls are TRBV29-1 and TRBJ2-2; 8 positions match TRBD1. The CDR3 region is CSAWGTGPRGNTGELFF. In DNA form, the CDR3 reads TGCAGCGCCTGGGGGACAGGACCTCGGGGGAACACCGGGGAGCTGTTTTTT.